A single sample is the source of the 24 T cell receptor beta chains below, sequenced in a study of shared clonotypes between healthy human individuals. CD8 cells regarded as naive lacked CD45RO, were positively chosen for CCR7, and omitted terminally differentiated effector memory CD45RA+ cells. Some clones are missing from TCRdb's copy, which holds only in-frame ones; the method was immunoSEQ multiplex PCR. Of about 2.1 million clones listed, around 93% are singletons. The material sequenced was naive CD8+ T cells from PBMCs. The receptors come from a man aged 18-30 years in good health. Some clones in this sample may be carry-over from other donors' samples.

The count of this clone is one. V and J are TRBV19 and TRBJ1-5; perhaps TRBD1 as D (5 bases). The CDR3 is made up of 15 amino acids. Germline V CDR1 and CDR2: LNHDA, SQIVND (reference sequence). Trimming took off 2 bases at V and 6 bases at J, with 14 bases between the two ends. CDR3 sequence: CASSILALGGQPQHF. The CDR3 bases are TGTGCCAGTAGTATATTGGCCCTGGGGGGTCAGCCCCAGCATTTT.

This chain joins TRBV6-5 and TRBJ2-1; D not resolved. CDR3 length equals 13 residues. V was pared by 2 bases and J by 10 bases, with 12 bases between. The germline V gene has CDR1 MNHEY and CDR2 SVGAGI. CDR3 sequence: CASSYDPTSEQFF. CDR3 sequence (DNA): TGTGCCAGCAGTTACGACCCGACGTCGGAGCAGTTCTTC.

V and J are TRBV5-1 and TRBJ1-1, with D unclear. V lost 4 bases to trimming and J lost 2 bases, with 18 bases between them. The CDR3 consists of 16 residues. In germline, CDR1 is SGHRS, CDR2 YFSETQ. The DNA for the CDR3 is TGCGCCAGCAGCCTTGGCCCTTGGTCAGAAAACACTGAAGCTTTCTTT. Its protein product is CASSLGPWSENTEAFF.

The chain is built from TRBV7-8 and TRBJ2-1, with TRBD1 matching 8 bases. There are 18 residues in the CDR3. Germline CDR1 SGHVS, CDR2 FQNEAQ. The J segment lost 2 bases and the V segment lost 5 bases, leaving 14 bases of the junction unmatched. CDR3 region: CASSITRTGSGAYNEQFF. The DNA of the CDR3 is TGTGCCAGCAGCATAACTCGGACAGGGTCAGGGGCCTACAATGAGCAGTTCTTC.

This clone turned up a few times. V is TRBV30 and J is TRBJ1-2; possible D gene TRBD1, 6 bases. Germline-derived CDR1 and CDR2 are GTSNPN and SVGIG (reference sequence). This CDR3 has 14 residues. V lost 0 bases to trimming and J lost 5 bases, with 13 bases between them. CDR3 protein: CAWSVTGRDYGYTF. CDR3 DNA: TGTGCCTGGAGTGTTACAGGGAGGGATTATGGCTACACCTTC.

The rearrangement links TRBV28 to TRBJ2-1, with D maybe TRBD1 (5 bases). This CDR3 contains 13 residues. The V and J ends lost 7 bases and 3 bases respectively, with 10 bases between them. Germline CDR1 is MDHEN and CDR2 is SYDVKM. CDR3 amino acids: CASKFQGYNEQFF. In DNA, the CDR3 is TGTGCCAGCAAGTTTCAGGGCTACAATGAGCAGTTCTTC.

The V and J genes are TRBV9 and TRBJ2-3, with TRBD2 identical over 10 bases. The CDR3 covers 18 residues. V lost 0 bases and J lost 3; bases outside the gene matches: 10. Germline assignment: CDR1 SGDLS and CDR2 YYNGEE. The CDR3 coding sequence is TGTGCCAGCAGCGTAGTTAGCAGCGGGAGGGCCGGGACAGATACGCAGTATTTT. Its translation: CASSVVSSGRAGTDTQYF.

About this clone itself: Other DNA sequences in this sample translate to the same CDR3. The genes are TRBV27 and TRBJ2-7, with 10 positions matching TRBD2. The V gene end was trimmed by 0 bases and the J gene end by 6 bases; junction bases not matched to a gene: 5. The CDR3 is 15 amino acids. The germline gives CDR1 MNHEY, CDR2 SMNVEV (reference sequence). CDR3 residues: CASSLSRLAGVEQYF. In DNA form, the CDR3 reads TGTGCCAGCAGTTTATCTCGGCTAGCGGGAGTCGAGCAGTACTTC.

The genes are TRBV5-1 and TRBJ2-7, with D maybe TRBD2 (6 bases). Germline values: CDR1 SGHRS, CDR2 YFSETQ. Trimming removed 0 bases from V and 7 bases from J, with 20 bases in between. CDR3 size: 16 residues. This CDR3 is CASSLAEAGLPGEQYF. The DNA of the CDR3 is TGCGCCAGCAGCTTGGCCGAGGCGGGATTACCGGGGGAGCAGTACTTC.

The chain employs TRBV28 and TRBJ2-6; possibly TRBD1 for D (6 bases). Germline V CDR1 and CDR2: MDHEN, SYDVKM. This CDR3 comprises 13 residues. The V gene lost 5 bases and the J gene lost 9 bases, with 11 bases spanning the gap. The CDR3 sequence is CASSPTGYNVLTF. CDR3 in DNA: TGTGCCAGCAGTCCTACAGGGTACAACGTCCTGACTTTC.

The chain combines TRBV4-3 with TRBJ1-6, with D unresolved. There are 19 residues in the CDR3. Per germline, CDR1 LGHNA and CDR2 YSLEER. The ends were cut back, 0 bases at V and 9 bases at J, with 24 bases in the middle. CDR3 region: CASSQDWDRVAGMVSPLHF. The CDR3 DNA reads TGCGCCAGCAGCCAAGATTGGGATCGGGTGGCGGGGATGGTTTCACCCCTCCACTTT.

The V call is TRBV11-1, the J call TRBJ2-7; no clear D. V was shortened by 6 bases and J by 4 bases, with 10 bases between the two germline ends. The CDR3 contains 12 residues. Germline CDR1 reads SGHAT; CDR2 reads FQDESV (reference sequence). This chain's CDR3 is CASSLDTYEQYF. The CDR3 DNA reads TGTGCCAGCAGTCTTGACACTTACGAGCAGTACTTC.

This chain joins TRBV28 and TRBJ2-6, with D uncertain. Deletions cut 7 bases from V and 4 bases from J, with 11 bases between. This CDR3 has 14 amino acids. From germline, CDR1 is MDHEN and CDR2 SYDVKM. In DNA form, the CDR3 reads TGTGCCAGCATGGTTTTCCCCGGGGCCAACGTCCTGACTTTC. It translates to CASMVFPGANVLTF.

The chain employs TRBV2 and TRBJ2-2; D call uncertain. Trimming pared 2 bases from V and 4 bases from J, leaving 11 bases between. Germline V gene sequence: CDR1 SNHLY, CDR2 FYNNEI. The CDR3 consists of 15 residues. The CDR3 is CASSEPRVRTGELFF. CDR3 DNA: TGTGCCAGCAGTGAACCGAGAGTACGCACCGGGGAGCTGTTTTTT.

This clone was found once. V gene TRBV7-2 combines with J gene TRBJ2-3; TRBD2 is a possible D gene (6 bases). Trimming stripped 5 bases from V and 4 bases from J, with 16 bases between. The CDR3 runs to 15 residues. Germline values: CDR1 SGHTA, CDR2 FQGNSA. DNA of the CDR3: TGTGCCAGCAGCACAAGCAGGCGGGGCGCAGATACGCAGTATTTT. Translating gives CASSTSRRGADTQYF. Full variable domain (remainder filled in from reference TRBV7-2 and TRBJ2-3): GAGVSQSPSNKVTEKGKDVELRCDPISGHTALYWYRQSLGQGLEFLIYFQGNSAPDKSGLPSDRFSAERTGGSVSTLTIQRTQQEDSAVYLCASSTSRRGADTQYFGPGTRLTVL.

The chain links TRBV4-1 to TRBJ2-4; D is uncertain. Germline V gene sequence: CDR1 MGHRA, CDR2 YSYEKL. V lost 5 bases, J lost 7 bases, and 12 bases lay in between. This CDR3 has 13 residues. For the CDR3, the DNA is TGCGCCAGCAGCGCCGCTACCGAGAACATTCAGTACTTC. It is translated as CASSAATENIQYF.

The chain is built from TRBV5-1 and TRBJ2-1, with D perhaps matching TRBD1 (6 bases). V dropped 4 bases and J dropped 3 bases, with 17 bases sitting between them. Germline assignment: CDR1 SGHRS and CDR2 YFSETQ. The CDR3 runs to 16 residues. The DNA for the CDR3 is TGCGCCAGCAGCACCGACCGGGACACCTTCTACAATGAGCAGTTCTTC. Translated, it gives CASSTDRDTFYNEQFF.

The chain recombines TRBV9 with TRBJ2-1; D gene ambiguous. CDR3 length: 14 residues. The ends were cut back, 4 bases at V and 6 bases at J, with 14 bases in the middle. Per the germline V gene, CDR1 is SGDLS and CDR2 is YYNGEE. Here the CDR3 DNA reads TGTGCCAGCAGCCCAAGAGTTGCCCTCAATGAGCAGTTCTTC. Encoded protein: CASSPRVALNEQFF.

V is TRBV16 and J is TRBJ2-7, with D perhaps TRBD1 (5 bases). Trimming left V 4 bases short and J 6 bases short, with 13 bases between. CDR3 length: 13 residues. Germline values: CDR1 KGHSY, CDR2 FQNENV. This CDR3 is CASSPGHAREQYF. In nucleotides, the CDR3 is TGTGCCAGCAGCCCAGGACATGCCCGCGAGCAGTACTTC.

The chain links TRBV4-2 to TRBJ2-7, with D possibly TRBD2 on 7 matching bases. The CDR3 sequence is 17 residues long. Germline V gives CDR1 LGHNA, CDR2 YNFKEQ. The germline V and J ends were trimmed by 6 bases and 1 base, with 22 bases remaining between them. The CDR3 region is CASSPSGGRGGSYEQYF. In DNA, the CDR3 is TGTGCCAGCAGTCCCTCGGGGGGCCGCGGCGGGTCCTACGAGCAGTACTTC.

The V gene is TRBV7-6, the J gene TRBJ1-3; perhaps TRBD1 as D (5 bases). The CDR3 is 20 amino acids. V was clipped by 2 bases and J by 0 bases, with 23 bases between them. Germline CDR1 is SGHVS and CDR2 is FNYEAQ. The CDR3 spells CASSLLWGKASTASGNTIYF. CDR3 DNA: TGTGCCAGCAGCTTACTCTGGGGGAAGGCGAGTACTGCCTCTGGAAACACCATATATTTT.

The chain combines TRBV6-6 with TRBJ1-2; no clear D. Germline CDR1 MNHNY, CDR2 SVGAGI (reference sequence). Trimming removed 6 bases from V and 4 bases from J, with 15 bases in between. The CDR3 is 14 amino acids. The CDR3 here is CASRLKGSGYGYTF. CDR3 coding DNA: TGTGCCAGCAGACTTAAAGGGTCTGGCTATGGCTACACCTTC.

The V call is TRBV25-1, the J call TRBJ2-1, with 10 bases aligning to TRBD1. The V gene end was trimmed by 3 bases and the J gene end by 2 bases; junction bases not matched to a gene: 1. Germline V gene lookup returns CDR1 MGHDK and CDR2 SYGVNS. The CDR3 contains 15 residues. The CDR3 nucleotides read TGTGCCAGCAGTGAGGGGACAGGGGCCTACAATGAGCAGTTCTTC. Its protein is CASSEGTGAYNEQFF. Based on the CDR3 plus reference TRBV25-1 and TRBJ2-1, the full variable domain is EADIYQTPRYLVIGTGKKITLECSQTMGHDKMYWYQQDPGMELHLIHYSYGVNSTEKGDLSSESTVSRIRTEHFPLTLESARPSHTSQYLCASSEGTGAYNEQFFGPGTRLTVL.

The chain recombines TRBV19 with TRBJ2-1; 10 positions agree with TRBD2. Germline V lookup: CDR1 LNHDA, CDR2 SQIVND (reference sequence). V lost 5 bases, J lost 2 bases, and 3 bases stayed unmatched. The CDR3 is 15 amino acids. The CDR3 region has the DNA TGTGCCAGTAGTTCCGGGACTAGCGCCTACAATGAGCAGTTCTTC. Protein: CASSSGTSAYNEQFF.